This entry features one TCR beta chain sequence. This clonotype is a singleton in its sample. The antigen it recognizes is unknown. No base quality information exists; no much larger clone differs at one position. One read amounts to weak evidence. TCR alpha and beta CDR3 regions were amplified with the iRepertoire nested amplicon-rescue multiplex PCR (arm-PCR) platform from RNA. The input for one-step reverse transcription and amplification was 100-400 ng of either tissue mRNA or PBMC total RNA. Following bead purification, Illumina adapters were added by a secondary multiplex PCR, and the libraries were gel-purified between 200 and 400 bp. The libraries contained internal 6-nucleotide barcodes that were used for demultiplexing. Libraries were sequenced on an Illumina MiSeq with 2x220 or 2x250 nucleotide paired-end reads. In the original analysis: Paired reads were merged with FLASH 1.2.11 and aligned to the GRCh37 human genome with BWA-MEM before extracting TRA and TRB reads. V and J assignment used an IMGT-derived reference of cassette sequences and CDR3 motifs that included pseudogenes. Reads were translated in three frames, and productive CDR3s were defined by a C…FGXG motif without stop codons. Clonotypes were defined as unique combinations of V-J cassette pair and CDR3 amino acid sequence. Hamming distance filtering was applied to reads, with thresholds set by the sequence error rate of each sample in mapped regions. TCRdb reran the public reads through fastp at Q25 and MiXCR, keeping productive beta chains. CDR3 protein duplicates are merged, each entry listing the most common genes and DNA. These V and J calls derive from TCRdb rather than the authors' analysis. The sample table records some 160,000 distinct CDR3 sequences; about 40% of these occur just once. In total, the top ten clones hold roughly 5.2% of the sample.

Including cysteine and phenylalanine, the CDR3 has 14 amino acids. The entry retains the CDR3 DNA only, 42 bases that are in frame from base 1. The germline V gene yields SQVTM for CDR1 and ANQGSEA for CDR2. The junction shows trimming of 6 bases on V and 7 bases on J, and the gene matches do not reach 13 bases of it. The data were obtained in a study of glioma-infiltrating T cells (TCRdb year 2016). Background on the whole study: The study sequenced TCR alpha- and beta-chain repertoires from glioma tissue, from non-neoplastic brain tissue and from matched peripheral blood mononuclear cells. Three low-grade glioma patients, seven to nine primary glioblastoma patients, and three non-glioma patients who contributed non-neoplastic brain tissue made up the paired cohort. To measure how far tissue and blood T-cell populations diverged, each tissue-infiltrating repertoire was compared against the peripheral blood repertoire of the same patient. Results and caveats for the whole study, not just this receptor: Very few CDR3 sequences were found to be shared between tissue and blood, and this scarcity was attributed to high CDR3 diversity and limited sampling. VJ-independent divergence between tissue and blood was found to be below expectation in non-neoplastic patients but above expectation in all gliomas, particularly low-grade gliomas. Group comparisons were based on small numbers of patients: three non-neoplastic, three low-grade glioma and 7 to 9 glioblastoma patients.

The rearrangement joined TRBV29-1 to TRBJ2-5, with 8 bases aligning to TRBD2. This sequence was found in a human donor with low-grade glioma or glioblastoma, undergoing nonglioma brain surgery, or in good health (not recorded which). The sequenced sample was glioma tissue, nonneoplastic brain tissue, or PBMCs (not recorded which). Here the CDR3 is given as CSVTISGIRGTQYF. The DNA sequence follows: TGCAGCGTCACAATTAGCGGGATAAGGGGGACCCAGTACTTC.